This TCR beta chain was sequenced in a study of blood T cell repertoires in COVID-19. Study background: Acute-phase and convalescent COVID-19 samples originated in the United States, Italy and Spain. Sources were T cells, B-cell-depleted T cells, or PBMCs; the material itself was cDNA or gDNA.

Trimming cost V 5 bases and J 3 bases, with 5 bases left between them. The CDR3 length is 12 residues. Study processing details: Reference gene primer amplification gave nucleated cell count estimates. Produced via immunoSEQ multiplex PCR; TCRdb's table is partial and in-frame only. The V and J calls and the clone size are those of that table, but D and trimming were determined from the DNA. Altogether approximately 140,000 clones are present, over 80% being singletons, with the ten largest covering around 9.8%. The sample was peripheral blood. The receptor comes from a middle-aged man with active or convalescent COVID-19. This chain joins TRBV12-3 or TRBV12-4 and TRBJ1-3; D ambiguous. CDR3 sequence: CASSAIGNTIYF. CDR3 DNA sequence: TGTGCCAGCAGTGCTATTGGAAACACCATATATTTT.